Listed here are 32 T cell receptor beta chains from one sample, sequenced in a study of cytomegalovirus exposure and HLA in healthy donors. 13 Jbeta primers and 60 Vbeta primers were used for the PCR. Assay: immunoSEQ multiplex PCR; the TCRdb copy retains only in-frame clones and omits some. The top ten hold 3% to 4% of the sample, which has around 100,000 clones, roughly three fifths seen once. Material: PBMCs. These receptors were taken from a man aged 30 to 39 in good health and CMV-seropositive.

J is TRBJ1-2 and V is TRBV7-9; the D is unclear. The CDR3 has 12 amino acids. From germline, CDR1 is SEHNR and CDR2 FQNEAQ (reference sequence). The V gene lost 3 bases and the J gene lost 8 bases, with 10 bases spanning the gap. The CDR3: CASSLDWVGYTF. The CDR3 DNA reads TGTGCCAGCAGCTTGGACTGGGTGGGCTACACCTTC. The variable domain in full, with the rest retrieved from reference TRBV7-9 and TRBJ1-2, is DTGVSQNPRHKITKRGQNVTFRCDPISEHNRLYWYRQTLGQGPEFLTYFQNEAQLEKSRLLSDRFSAERPKGSFSTLEIQRTEQGDSAMYLCASSLDWVGYTFGSGTRLTVV.

The chain uses TRBV7-2 and TRBJ1-2, with D possibly matching TRBD1 (5 bases). V gave up 3 bases and J gave up 3 bases, with 14 bases separating them. The CDR3 contains 15 residues. Germline assignment: CDR1 SGHTA and CDR2 FQGNSA. For the CDR3, the DNA is TGTGCCAGCAGCTTTCTGGGTGTAGGGGACTATGGCTACACCTTC. Its translation: CASSFLGVGDYGYTF.

The chain links TRBV27 to TRBJ1-2; 9 nucleotides match TRBD1. Germline V gene sequence: CDR1 MNHEY, CDR2 SMNVEV (reference sequence). V gave up 2 bases and J gave up 5 bases; unmatched junction bases: 6. The CDR3 covers 15 residues. The CDR3 sequence: CASSLGGGQGYGYTF. CDR3 nucleotides: TGTGCCAGCAGTTTAGGAGGAGGACAGGGGTATGGCTACACCTTC.

The V and J genes are TRBV7-9 and TRBJ1-2, with TRBD1 as a possible D gene (6 bases). This CDR3 is 16 amino acids long. Germline CDR1 is SEHNR and CDR2 is FQNEAQ (reference sequence). V lost 5 bases, J lost 4 bases, and 20 bases lay in between. Here the CDR3 DNA reads TGTGCCAGCAGCGGGTTGAGGGGGGGCGAAACCTATGGCTACACCTTC. This gives the protein CASSGLRGGETYGYTF. The full variable domain, rest sourced from reference TRBV7-9 and TRBJ1-2, is DTGVSQNPRHKITKRGQNVTFRCDPISEHNRLYWYRQTLGQGPEFLTYFQNEAQLEKSRLLSDRFSAERPKGSFSTLEIQRTEQGDSAMYLCASSGLRGGETYGYTFGSGTRLTVV.

The chain employs TRBV5-4 and TRBJ1-2; TRBD1 might be the D (6 bases). Germline-derived CDR1 and CDR2 are SGHNT and YYREEE (reference sequence). V was pared by 5 bases and J by 2 bases, with 13 bases between. The CDR3 runs 14 residues. The CDR3 loop reads CASSYQGINYGYTF. The CDR3 DNA reads TGTGCCAGCAGTTACCAGGGGATAAACTATGGCTACACCTTC. The full variable domain, rest sourced from reference TRBV5-4 and TRBJ1-2, is ETGVTQSPTHLIKTRGQQVTLRCSSQSGHNTVSWYQQALGQGPQFIFQYYREEENGRGNFPPRFSGLQFPNYSSELNVNALELDDSALYLCASSYQGINYGYTFGSGTRLTVV.

The chain recombines TRBV4-1 with TRBJ2-5; the match to TRBD2 covers 7 bases. Losses at the gene ends were 4 bases for V and 1 base for J; bases not matched to a gene: 12. CDR3 length: 17 amino acids. Looked up from germline, CDR1 is MGHRA and CDR2 is YSYEKL. The CDR3 coding sequence is TGCGCCAGCAGCCCGGGGGTGTTAGTAGCGGGCCAAGAGACCCAGTACTTC. It codes for CASSPGVLVAGQETQYF.

The V gene is TRBV7-2, the J gene TRBJ1-2; TRBD1 is a possible D gene (6 bases). V lost 4 bases to trimming and J lost 8 bases, with 20 bases between them. The CDR3 consists of 15 residues. Germline lookup yields CDR1 SGHTA and CDR2 FQGNSA. CDR3 sequence: CASSSQYKQGYGYTF. CDR3 coding DNA: TGTGCCAGCAGCTCTCAATATAAACAGGGATACGGCTACACCTTC.

The genes are TRBV29-1 and TRBJ2-1, with 7 bases identical to TRBD1. The CDR3 has 14 residues. Trimming removed 2 bases from V and 10 bases from J; junction bases left unmatched: 11. Germline V gene lookup returns CDR1 SQVTM and CDR2 ANQGSEA. The CDR3 bases are TGCAGCGTTGAACTAGGACAGGCGCCCGTCGAGCAGTTCTTC. It is translated as CSVELGQAPVEQFF.

The chain carries TRBV29-1 and TRBJ1-1; D remains unclear. From germline, CDR1 is SQVTM and CDR2 ANQGSEA. V gave up 6 bases and J gave up 2 bases, with 10 bases separating them. This CDR3 is 12 amino acids long. CDR3 nucleotides: TGCAGCGTCCGAACCGGTAACACTGAAGCTTTCTTT. This sequence encodes CSVRTGNTEAFF.

CDR3 nucleotide sequence: TGTGCCAGCAGTTACCCCGACAGGCAATATGGCTACACCTTC. Translating it yields CASSYPDRQYGYTF. V usage is TRBV6-6 and J usage is TRBJ1-2; D possibly corresponds to TRBD1 (6 bases). The germline V gene encodes CDR1 MNHNY and CDR2 SVGAGI (reference sequence). The CDR3 is made up of 14 amino acids. The V end was cut by 2 bases, the J end by 5 bases, with 12 bases between.

The chain links TRBV19 to TRBJ1-2; 9 bases line up with TRBD1. The CDR3 extends over 13 amino acids. Trimming took 5 bases from V and 8 from J; bases not matched to a gene: 6. Germline-derived CDR1 and CDR2 are LNHDA and SQIVND (reference sequence). The CDR3 DNA reads TGTGCCAGTAGTTCTCGGACAGGGGAAGGCTACACCTTC. Protein product: CASSSRTGEGYTF.

This chain links TRBV2 with TRBJ1-5; 7 bases are shared with TRBD1. This CDR3 comprises 13 residues. Germline CDR1 is SNHLY and CDR2 is FYNNEI. Trimming cost V 3 bases and J 7 bases; bases outside gene matches: 3. The CDR3 DNA reads TGTGCCAGCAGTGACAGGGGGAGGCAGCCCCAGCATTTT. This sequence encodes CASSDRGRQPQHF.

The chain recombines TRBV11-1 with TRBJ2-2, with 8 bases lining up with TRBD1. The junction had 1 base not matched to a gene; V was cut back by 5 bases and J by 5 bases. The CDR3 extends over 13 amino acids. The germline gives CDR1 SGHAT, CDR2 FQDESV (reference sequence). CDR3 nucleotides: TGTGCCAGCAGCAGACAGGGGACCGGGGAGCTGTTTTTT. Amino acid sequence: CASSRQGTGELFF.

V usage is TRBV7-2 and J usage is TRBJ2-1; 8 bases fit TRBD1. This CDR3 is 15 amino acids long. With 1 base clipped from V and 9 bases from J, the junction kept 8 bases outside the gene matches. Germline V gene data show CDR1 as SGHTA and CDR2 as FQGNSA. CDR3 in amino acids: CASSLDPGQVREQFF. CDR3 coding DNA: TGTGCCAGCAGCTTAGATCCGGGACAGGTGCGTGAGCAGTTCTTC.

V is TRBV5-1 and J is TRBJ2-2; 7 bases are a match to TRBD2. CDR3 length: 14 amino acids. The germline V gene encodes CDR1 SGHRS and CDR2 YFSETQ. V shed 6 bases and J 0 bases; nucleotides not matched to a gene: 2. CDR3 amino acids: CASTGTTNTGELFF. The CDR3 DNA sequence: TGCGCCAGCACCGGGACTACGAACACCGGGGAGCTGTTTTTT. The variable domain in full, with the rest retrieved from reference TRBV5-1 and TRBJ2-2, is KAGVTQTPRYLIKTRGQQVTLSCSPISGHRSVSWYQQTPGQGLQFLFEYFSETQRNKGNFPGRFSGRQFSNSRSEMNVSTLELGDSALYLCASTGTTNTGELFFGEGSRLTVL.

This rearrangement joins TRBV27 to TRBJ1-2; 8 nucleotides line up with TRBD1. The CDR3 has 15 amino acids. From germline, CDR1 is MNHEY and CDR2 SMNVEV (reference sequence). J lost 8 bases, V lost 5 bases, and 13 bases had no gene match. The CDR3 spells CASSPSTGARGGYTF. The CDR3 DNA follows: TGTGCCAGCAGTCCCTCGACAGGGGCCCGCGGGGGCTACACCTTC.

This rearrangement joins TRBV10-3 to TRBJ1-2; TRBD1 is a possible D gene (5 bases). This CDR3 spans 13 amino acids. Germline lookup yields CDR1 ENHRY and CDR2 SYGVKD. V was cut by 3 bases and J by 7 bases, with 12 bases left in between. The DNA of the CDR3 is TGTGCCATCAGTGATTCAGGGTTGGTTGGCTACACCTTC. Protein product: CAISDSGLVGYTF.

The CDR3 reads CASRRLPGDQPQHF. The DNA for the CDR3 is TGCGCCAGCAGGAGATTGCCGGGGGATCAGCCCCAGCATTTT. The chain is built from TRBV5-1 and TRBJ1-5; maybe TRBD1 (5 bases). Trimming took 5 bases from V and 5 from J, leaving 14 bases between them. CDR1 and CDR2 (germline): SGHRS, YFSETQ. The CDR3 spans 14 residues.

This clone turned up a few times. CDR3 nucleotide sequence: TGTGCCAGCAGCTTAGCGCTAGTAGGAGGGGAGCAGTACTTC. This codes for CASSLALVGGEQYF. The chain has TRBV7-9 and TRBJ2-5, with D perhaps matching TRBD2 (6 bases). This CDR3 spans 14 amino acids. Trimming took off 0 bases at V and 11 bases at J, with 16 bases between the two ends. Germline V gene sequence: CDR1 SEHNR, CDR2 FQNEAQ (reference sequence).

CDR3 in DNA: TGTGCCAGTAGTATAGCCGCCAGCGGCAATCAGCCCCAGCATTTT. Encoded protein: CASSIAASGNQPQHF. The chain is built from TRBV19 and TRBJ1-5, with D uncertain. V lost 1 base to trimming and J lost 2 bases, with 9 bases between them. The CDR3 totals 15 residues. Germline CDR1 is LNHDA and CDR2 is SQIVND (reference sequence). Supplemented by reference TRBV19 and TRBJ1-5, the full variable domain reads DGGITQSPKYLFRKEGQNVTLSCEQNLNHDAMYWYRQDPGQGLRLIYYSQIVNDFQKGDIAEGYSVSREKKESFPLTVTSAQKNPTAFYLCASSIAASGNQPQHFGDGTRLSIL.

This chain connects TRBV5-1 to TRBJ2-2, with D perhaps matching TRBD2 (6 bases). The CDR3 loop spans 13 amino acids. Between the trimmed V and J ends, which lost 6 bases and 6 bases, there was a span of 12 bases. Per the germline V gene, CDR1 is SGHRS and CDR2 is YFSETQ. CDR3 residues: CASKGGVAGELFF. The CDR3 DNA is TGCGCCAGCAAGGGCGGGGTTGCCGGGGAGCTGTTTTTT.

The chain employs TRBV7-9 and TRBJ2-7, with D possibly being TRBD2 (5 bases). V lost 3 bases to trimming and J lost 3 bases, with 12 bases between them. Per the germline V gene, CDR1 is SEHNR and CDR2 is FQNEAQ (reference sequence). The CDR3 extends over 14 amino acids. The DNA for the CDR3 is TGTGCCAGCAGCTTGGTGACTAATATCTACGAGCAGTACTTC. It yields the protein CASSLVTNIYEQYF.

CDR3 sequence reads: CASSFGQGVYGYTF. CDR3 nucleotide sequence: TGTGCCAGCAGCTTTGGACAGGGGGTTTATGGCTACACCTTC. The genes are TRBV7-2 and TRBJ1-2; TRBD1 matches at 10 bases. J lost 5 bases, V lost 3 bases, and 3 bases had no gene match. CDR3 length equals 14 residues. In germline, CDR1 is SGHTA, CDR2 FQGNSA.

The rearrangement links TRBV5-6 to TRBJ2-7; 14 bases agree with TRBD2. In germline, CDR1 is SGHDT, CDR2 YYEEEE. J lost 3 bases, V lost 4 bases, and 6 bases had no gene match. The CDR3 totals 16 residues. CDR3 bases: TGTGCCAGCAGCCCGGGACTAGCGGGAGCATACTACGAGCAGTACTTC. It encodes CASSPGLAGAYYEQYF. Looking up the rest from reference TRBV5-6 and TRBJ2-7 gives the full variable domain: DAGVTQSPTHLIKTRGQQVTLRCSPKSGHDTVSWYQQALGQGPQFIFQYYEEEERQRGNFPDRFSGHQFPNYSSELNVNALLLGDSALYLCASSPGLAGAYYEQYFGPGTRLTVT.

The rearrangement links TRBV6-5 to TRBJ2-7, with D perhaps TRBD2 (5 bases). CDR1 MNHEY and CDR2 SVGAGI come from the germline V gene. Trimming shortened V by 5 bases and J by 7 bases, and 15 bases separated the two germline ends. The CDR3 sequence is 13 residues long. Here the CDR3 DNA reads TGTGCCAGCAGTGAAACCCGTCCGGGGGAGCAGTACTTC. It yields the protein CASSETRPGEQYF.

The chain combines TRBV7-8 with TRBJ1-4; 9 bases line up with TRBD1. Germline CDR1 reads SGHVS; CDR2 reads FQNEAQ. The trim removed 4 bases at V and 8 bases at J, leaving 5 bases unmatched. The CDR3 is 14 residues long. CDR3 loop: CASSYRGPAEKLFF. CDR3 sequence (DNA): TGTGCCAGCAGCTACAGGGGGCCCGCGGAAAAACTGTTTTTT.

This rearrangement joins TRBV10-3 to TRBJ2-3; 9 positions agree with TRBD2. CDR1 is ENHRY, CDR2 SYGVKD, per germline. With 6 bases clipped from V and 2 bases from J, the junction kept 3 bases outside the gene matches. The CDR3 spans 14 residues. The CDR3 DNA reads as TGTGCCATCAGCTCTAGCGGGGCCACAGATACGCAGTATTTT. Translation: CAISSSGATDTQYF.

The rearrangement links TRBV7-3 to TRBJ1-2; 7 nucleotides align to TRBD1. This CDR3 region has 13 residues. In germline, CDR1 is SGHTA, CDR2 FQGTGA. V lost 5 bases and J lost 5; bases outside the gene matches: 5. The CDR3 reads CASSIGQDYGYTF. In DNA, the CDR3 is TGTGCCAGCAGCATCGGACAGGATTATGGCTACACCTTC.

The chain uses TRBV19 and TRBJ2-3; 9 bases match TRBD2. Trimming cost V 4 bases and J 1 base; bases outside gene matches: 6. CDR3 length: 16 residues. The V gene's germline CDR1 is LNHDA and CDR2 SQIVND (reference sequence). The CDR3 reads CASSKLAGPRTDTQYF. CDR3 nucleotide sequence: TGTGCCAGTAGTAAACTAGCGGGTCCCCGCACAGATACGCAGTATTTT.

This clone was observed once. Other DNA sequences in this specimen translate into the identical CDR3. CDR3: CASGPTGGTETQYF. In DNA, the CDR3 is TGTGCGAGCGGACCGACAGGGGGTACGGAGACCCAGTACTTC. J is TRBJ2-5 and V is TRBV7-7; 9 nucleotides match TRBD1. CDR1 and CDR2 (germline): SSHAT, FNYEAQ (reference sequence). The CDR3 has 14 amino acids.

The V call is TRBV6-5, the J call TRBJ2-1; D uncertain. Germline V lookup: CDR1 MNHEY, CDR2 SVGAGI. The CDR3 sequence is 15 residues long. V was pared by 0 bases and J by 8 bases, with 14 bases between. The CDR3: CASSYSILGLYEQFF. DNA for the CDR3: TGTGCCAGCAGTTACTCGATACTTGGGCTATATGAGCAGTTCTTC.

The chain uses TRBV11-3 and TRBJ2-5; 9 positions match TRBD2. Germline loops: CDR1 SGHNT, CDR2 YENEEA. This CDR3 has 16 amino acids. V lost 0 bases and J lost 1; bases outside the gene matches: 3. CDR3 loop: CASSLDPGLAQETQYF. The CDR3 region has the DNA TGTGCCAGCAGCTTAGACCCGGGACTAGCCCAAGAGACCCAGTACTTC.